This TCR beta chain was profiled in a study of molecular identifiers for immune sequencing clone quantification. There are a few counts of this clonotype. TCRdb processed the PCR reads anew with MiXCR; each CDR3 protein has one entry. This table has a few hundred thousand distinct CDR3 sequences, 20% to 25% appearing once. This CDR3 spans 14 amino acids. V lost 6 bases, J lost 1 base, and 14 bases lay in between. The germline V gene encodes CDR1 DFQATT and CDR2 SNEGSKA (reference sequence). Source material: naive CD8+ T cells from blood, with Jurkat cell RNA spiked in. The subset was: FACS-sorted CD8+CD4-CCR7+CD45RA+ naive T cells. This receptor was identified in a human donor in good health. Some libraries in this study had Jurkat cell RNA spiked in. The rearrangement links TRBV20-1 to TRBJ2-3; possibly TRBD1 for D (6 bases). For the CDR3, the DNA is TGCAGTGCCACTGGGCAGGGGCGCACAGATACGCAGTATTTT. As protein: CSATGQGRTDTQYF.